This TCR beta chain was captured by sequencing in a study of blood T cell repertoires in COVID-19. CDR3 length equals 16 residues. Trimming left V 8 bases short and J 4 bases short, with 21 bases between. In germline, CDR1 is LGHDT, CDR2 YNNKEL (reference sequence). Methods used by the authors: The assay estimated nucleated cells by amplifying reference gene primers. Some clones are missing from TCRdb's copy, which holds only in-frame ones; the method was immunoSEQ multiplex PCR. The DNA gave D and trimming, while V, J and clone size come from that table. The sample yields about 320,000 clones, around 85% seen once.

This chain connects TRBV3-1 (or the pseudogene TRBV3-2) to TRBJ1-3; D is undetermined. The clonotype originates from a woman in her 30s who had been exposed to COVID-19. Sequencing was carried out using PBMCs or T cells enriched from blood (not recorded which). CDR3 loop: CASAPLGVLSGNTIYF. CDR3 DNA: TGTGCCAGCGCCCCCCTCGGGGTACTCTCCGGAAACACCATATATTTT.